The 16 T cell receptor beta chains given below trace back to one sample, sequenced in a study of early T cells in non-severe SARS-CoV-2 infection. TCRdb re-analysed the 5' RACE reads in MiXCR, keeping a single row per CDR3 protein. The table includes more than 20,000 distinct CDR3 sequences, around 5% detected once. The sample was whole blood, taken at baseline. These receptors came from an adult who was a healthcare worker with PCR-confirmed SARS-CoV-2 infection or an uninfected control (not recorded which).

In its sample, this clonotype ranks as medium-sized. The V call is TRBV5-1, the J call TRBJ1-1; D is ambiguous. CDR3 length equals 14 residues. CDR1 and CDR2 from the germline V gene are SGHRS and YFSETQ. The germline V and J ends were trimmed by 6 bases and 1 base, with 13 bases remaining between them. The CDR3 reads CASNLASGNTEAFF. DNA of the CDR3: TGCGCCAGCAATCTGGCTAGCGGGAACACTGAAGCTTTCTTT.

J is TRBJ1-2 and V is TRBV14; D gene uncertain. From germline, CDR1 is SGHDN and CDR2 FVKESK. The germline V and J ends were trimmed by 4 bases and 5 bases, with 8 bases remaining between them. This CDR3 is 12 amino acids long. The CDR3 protein is CASSPGLYGYTF. The DNA of the CDR3 is TGTGCCAGCAGCCCAGGATTATATGGCTACACCTTC.

This clonotype has more than one count but fewer than ten. This chain uses TRBV3-1 with TRBJ1-1; D gene ambiguous. This CDR3 is 14 amino acids long. CDR1 LGHDT and CDR2 YNNKEL come from the germline V gene (reference sequence). V was pared by 1 base and J by 3 bases, with 9 bases between. The CDR3 DNA reads as TGTGCCAGCAGCCAAGGGGCGCGTTACACTGAAGCTTTCTTT. Translating it yields CASSQGARYTEAFF.

The CDR3 region has the DNA TGTGCCATAACAGGGTCGCGGAATTCACCCCTCCACTTT. Translating gives CAITGSRNSPLHF. The rearrangement joins TRBV10-3 to TRBJ1-6, with D perhaps TRBD1 (6 bases). Trimming stripped 9 bases from V and 7 bases from J, with 13 bases between. Germline CDR1 is ENHRY and CDR2 is SYGVKD. The CDR3 length is 13 residues.

This clonotype occurred many times. J is TRBJ1-4 and V is TRBV6-6; TRBD1 aligns across 7 bases. Germline trimming cut 5 bases from V and 7 bases from J; bases unmatched to any gene: 4. The CDR3 totals 13 residues. CDR1 is MNHNY, CDR2 SVGAGI, per germline (reference sequence). The chain's CDR3 is CASSAQGVEKLFF. The CDR3 nucleotides are TGTGCCAGCAGTGCCCAGGGGGTTGAAAAACTGTTTTTT.

This clonotype was recorded many times. The V gene is TRBV10-2, the J gene TRBJ2-3; D unresolved. The CDR3 covers 12 residues. Germline CDR1 and CDR2: WSHSY and SAAADI. V lost 1 base and J 5 bases, leaving 4 bases between the germline ends. Here the CDR3 DNA reads TGCGCCAGCAGTGAGTTGGGAGATACGCAGTATTTT. Its protein product is CASSELGDTQYF.

This clonotype showed up just a few times. This rearrangement joins TRBV7-2 to TRBJ2-5; TRBD1 is a possible D gene (6 bases). The germline CDR1 and CDR2 sequences are SGHTA and FQGNSA. The CDR3 consists of 14 residues. Deletions cut 5 bases from V and 7 bases from J, with 17 bases between. The CDR3 sequence is CASSPDRYRGTQYF. The CDR3 region has the DNA TGTGCCAGCAGCCCGGACAGATATAGGGGGACCCAGTACTTC.

The chain has TRBV12-2 and TRBJ2-7. TRBV12-2 is a pseudogene. This CDR3 is built from 11 residues. CDR3 amino acids: CMGRVRYEQYF. DNA of the CDR3: TGCATGGGAAGGGTTCGCTACGAGCAGTACTTC.

Ten or more counts support this clonotype. This sequence joins TRBV6-1 and TRBJ2-3, with unresolved D. CDR3 length: 13 residues. CDR1 and CDR2 (germline): MNHNS, SASEGT. The V gene lost 2 bases and the J gene lost 8 bases, with 11 bases spanning the gap. DNA of the CDR3: TGTGCCAGCAGTGAATCGGCGAGAACTACGCAGTATTTT. The encoded protein is CASSESARTTQYF.

This clonotype was counted at least ten times. J is TRBJ2-2 and V is TRBV7-2; D remains ambiguous. This CDR3 spans 15 amino acids. CDR1 is SGHTA and CDR2 is FQGNSA in the germline V gene. Between the trimmed V and J ends, which lost 0 bases and 5 bases, there was a span of 10 bases. The CDR3 nucleotides are TGTGCCAGCAGCTTAGCCCTTAGTATTACCGGGGAGCTGTTTTTT. This codes for CASSLALSITGELFF.

This clonotype was seen ten or more times. The rearrangement joins TRBV7-9 to TRBJ2-3; D perhaps matches TRBD2 (5 bases). V was pared by 6 bases and J by 0 bases, with 13 bases between. This CDR3 is 15 amino acids long. Germline V CDR1 and CDR2: SEHNR, FQNEAQ (reference sequence). Written as DNA, the CDR3 is TGTGCCAGCAGTTTCCCCCGGGAAAGCACAGATACGCAGTATTTT. Its protein product is CASSFPRESTDTQYF.

The CDR3, as DNA: TGTGCCAGCAGCTTAGCTGGGAAACTCTACAATGAGCAGTTCTTC. Its translation is CASSLAGKLYNEQFF. The V and J genes are TRBV11-3 and TRBJ2-1; D is unclear. CDR3 size: 15 residues. Germline CDR1 is SGHNT and CDR2 is YENEEA. V was clipped by 1 base and J by 3 bases, with 10 bases between them.

The chain employs TRBV7-6 and TRBJ2-7; D is perhaps TRBD1 (5 bases). V lost 5 bases, J lost 5 bases, and 10 bases lay in between. Per the germline V gene, CDR1 is SGHVS and CDR2 is FNYEAQ. The length of the CDR3 is 12 residues. In DNA, the CDR3 is TGTGCCAGCAGCCTGATAGGGGACGAGCAGTACTTC. Its translation: CASSLIGDEQYF.

This clonotype has a handful of counts. V is TRBV7-6 and J is TRBJ2-5, with D possibly called TRBD1 or TRBD2 (5 bases each). The CDR3 length is 15 residues. V gave up 5 bases and J gave up 10 bases, with 23 bases separating them. Germline lookup yields CDR1 SGHVS and CDR2 FNYEAQ. Here the CDR3 DNA reads TGTGCCAGCAGCATCATGGGGGAACTCGGGTTGGGCCAGTACTTC. Encoded protein: CASSIMGELGLGQYF.

This clonotype appeared a few times. This chain uses TRBV7-2 with TRBJ2-3, with D perhaps matching TRBD1 (7 bases). Germline loops: CDR1 SGHTA, CDR2 FQGNSA. The CDR3 is 15 amino acids. V lost 4 bases to trimming and J lost 2 bases, with 13 bases between them. CDR3 bases: TGTGCCAGCAGCTCCCAGGGGGGAGACACAGATACGCAGTATTTT. Translating it yields CASSSQGGDTDTQYF.

This clonotype is judged medium-sized. The V call is TRBV6-4, the J call TRBJ2-5; TRBD2 aligns across 7 bases. V was clipped by 5 bases and J by 4 bases; unmatched bases: 10. Germline V gene data show CDR1 as MRHNA and CDR2 as SNTAGT. The CDR3 length is 15 residues. The CDR3 nucleotides read TGTGCCAGCAGTCGAAACGGAGGGGAGGGAGAGACCCAGTACTTC. The encoded protein is CASSRNGGEGETQYF.